This TCR beta chain was found in a study of shared clonotypes between healthy human individuals (dated by TCRdb to about 2020). General notes on the study: A couple of women and a few men aged 18 to 49 years were included in the cohort. To estimate repertoire size and how much clonotype sharing occurs between individuals, the study deeply sequenced the blood TCR repertoires of 4 to 6 healthy adults. Libraries were prepared and TCR repertoires were sequenced by different laboratories using diverse techniques, in order to increase sequencing depth and limit assay-specific biases. For each donor, three plates each were used for CD4 naive and CD4 memory, two plates were used for CD8 naive, and one plate was used for CD8 memory. Each donor's leukapheresis produced roughly between about 0.8 and 10 billion PBMCs.

Using the deep immunoSEQ assay, multiplex PCR amplified TCR CDR3 regions from genomic DNA. Extracted genomic DNA from each cell subset was spread evenly across all wells of several immunoSEQ 96-well plates, with each plate serving as a replicate. For sorted subsets, approximately 200 ng of genomic DNA, equivalent to 25,000 to 30,000 T cell genomes, went into each replicate PCR. Purified libraries were quantified with a Qubit 3.0 fluorometer, sized on a Bioanalyzer 2100, and re-quantified with the KAPA Library Quantification kit. Every immunoSEQ 96-well plate was sequenced on a separate single-read 150-cycle Illumina NextSeq 550 flow cell. Per the original workflow: Because only junctional sequences without quality scores were contained in the immunoSEQ output, filtering matching that applied to full-length reads could not be performed. Sequences were annotated with PyIR, a Python wrapper for IgBLAST v1.9, and V/J genes and CDR3 were assigned using IMGT germline references. Any read was removed if the V/J assignment was weak (E-value above 1e-6), the CDR3 was missing, or the read contained stop codons, out-of-frame junctions, or ambiguous translated residues. V3J clonotypes were defined by identical inferred V gene, J gene, and CDR3 amino acid sequence. Percentage overlap between repertoires was computed as shared unique clonotypes divided by the size of the smaller repertoire. Repertoire richness was assessed with RTK rarefaction, the Chao1 estimator, and Recon v2.1 estimates of unobserved clonotypes. For all TCRbeta clonotypes obtained by the gDNA method from a handful of donors, generation probabilities were computed with OLGA. TCRdb stores this immuneACCESS table with in-frame sequences only. Part of the clones is absent; in the studies checked, under half of the shortfall reflects unresolved V genes, and no reason is known for the rest. That table is the source of V, J and clone size, and D and trimming were worked out from the DNA. The sample table holds about 2.3 million clones, of which 85% to 95% were seen once. Roughly 0.36% of the sample comes from the top ten.

Concerning this clone: The specificity of this receptor is unknown. Nothing much larger sits one base from this clone, and base qualities are not available.

Inclusive of the bounding cysteine and phenylalanine, the CDR3 is 14 residues long. Only the CDR3 region is kept as DNA, spanning 42 bases read in frame from base 1. Based on the germline V gene, the CDR1 and CDR2 sequences are SGHTA and FQGNSA. Trimming leaves V shorter by 10 bases and J shorter by 1 base, with the junction holding 9 bases beyond the gene matches. Donors were healthy HIV-negative adults with no recently reported acute infections or vaccinations. Every donor was a Caucasian adult living in Nashville, Tennessee, USA. CD4+ T cells were enriched by magnetic negative selection, after which naive cells were positively selected on CD45RA and the negative fraction was taken as the memory subset. After blood collection by leukapheresis, PBMCs were isolated using Ficoll-Histopaque density gradient centrifugation and then cryopreserved in the vapor phase of liquid nitrogen. Analytical flow cytometry was used to check the purity and quantity of every magnetically sorted T cell population. Genomic DNA was isolated from each sorted fraction and quantified by UV absorbance on a Nanodrop 2000c.

The paper's findings and limits, for the study overall: Estimated clonotype richness was generally larger for naive than for memory subsets. Pairwise subsampling indicated that sequencing depth was expected to affect the degree of clonotype sharing among donors. Roughly 5.2% of naive CD4, around 4% of naive CD8, approximately 2.2% of memory CD4, and less than 0.45% of memory CD8 clonotypes were shared across several donors. Clonotypes shared by all four sorted-subset donors showed higher generation probabilities than non-shared clonotypes. Incomplete sequencing was indicated by rarefaction of sorted-subset datasets, despite the large sequencing depth. Because the study included only a small number of donors, the genetic and exposure-history diversity represented was limited. Sampling was limited to blood, and TCR repertoires in tissue likely differ from TCR repertoires in blood.

The chain is made from TRBV7-2 and TRBJ1-1; a stretch of 7 junction bases matches TRBD1. Material: naive CD4+ T cells from PBMCs. The cell subset or site label corresponds to: CD45RA+ positively selected. This sequence was found in a man aged 18 to 29 in good health. Some clones in this sample may be carry-over from other donors' samples. The CDR3 protein is CATKGGTTNTEAFF. The nucleotide sequence reads as follows: TGTGCCACGAAAGGGGGCACTACGAACACTGAAGCTTTCTTT.